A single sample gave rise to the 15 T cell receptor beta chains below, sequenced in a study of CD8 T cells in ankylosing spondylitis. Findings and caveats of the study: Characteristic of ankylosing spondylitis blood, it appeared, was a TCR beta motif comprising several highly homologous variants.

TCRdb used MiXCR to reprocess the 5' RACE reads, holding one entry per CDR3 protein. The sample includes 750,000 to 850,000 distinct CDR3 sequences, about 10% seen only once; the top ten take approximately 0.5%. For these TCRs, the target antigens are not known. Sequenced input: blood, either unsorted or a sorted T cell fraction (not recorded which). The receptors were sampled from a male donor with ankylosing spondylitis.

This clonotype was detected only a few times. CDR3 bases: TGTGCCAGCAGTCCCCTGGGGAGCTCTGGAAACACCATATATTTT. Encoded protein: CASSPLGSSGNTIYF. V and J are TRBV6-1 and TRBJ1-3, with D unclear. The germline V gene has CDR1 MNHNS and CDR2 SASEGT. The CDR3 length is 15 residues. V dropped 5 bases and J dropped 0 bases, with 11 bases sitting between them.

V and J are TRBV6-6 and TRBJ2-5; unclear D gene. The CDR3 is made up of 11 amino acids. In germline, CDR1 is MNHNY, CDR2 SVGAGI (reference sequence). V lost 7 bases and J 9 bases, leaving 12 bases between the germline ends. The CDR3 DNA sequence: TGTGCCAGCAATTTCAGTTTGGCCCAGTACTTC. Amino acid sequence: CASNFSLAQYF.

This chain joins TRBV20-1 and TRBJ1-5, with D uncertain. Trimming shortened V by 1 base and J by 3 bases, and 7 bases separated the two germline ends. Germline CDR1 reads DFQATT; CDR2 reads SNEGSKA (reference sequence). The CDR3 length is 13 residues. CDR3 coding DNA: TGCAGTGCTAGAGTGGGTCCCAATCAGCCCCAGCATTTT. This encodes CSARVGPNQPQHF.

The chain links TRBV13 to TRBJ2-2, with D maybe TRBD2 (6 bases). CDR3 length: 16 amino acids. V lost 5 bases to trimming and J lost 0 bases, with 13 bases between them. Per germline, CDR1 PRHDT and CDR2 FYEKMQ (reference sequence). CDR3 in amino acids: CASSPGTVTNTGELFF. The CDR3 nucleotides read TGTGCCAGCAGCCCCGGGACTGTTACGAACACCGGGGAGCTGTTTTTT.

In nucleotides, the CDR3 is TGTGCCAGCAGCTTTAGTTTAGGGGCAGACACCTACGAGCAGTACTTC. As protein: CASSFSLGADTYEQYF. The V call is TRBV7-2, the J call TRBJ2-7, with a possible D match to TRBD1 (5 bases). Trimming cost V 3 bases and J 2 bases, with 17 bases left between them. Germline lookup yields CDR1 SGHTA and CDR2 FQGNSA. The CDR3 sequence is 16 residues long.

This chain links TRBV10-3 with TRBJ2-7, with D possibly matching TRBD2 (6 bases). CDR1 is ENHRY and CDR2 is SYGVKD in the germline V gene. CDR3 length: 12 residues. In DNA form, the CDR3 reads TGTGCGTTAGGAGGGGACTTCTACGAGCAGTACTTC. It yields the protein CALGGDFYEQYF.

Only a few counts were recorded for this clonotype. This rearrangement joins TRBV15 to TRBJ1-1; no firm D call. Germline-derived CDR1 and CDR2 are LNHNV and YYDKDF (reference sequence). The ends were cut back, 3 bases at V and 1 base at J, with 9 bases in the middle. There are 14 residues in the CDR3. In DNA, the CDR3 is TGTGCCACCAGCAGGGACCGAGGGAACACTGAAGCTTTCTTT. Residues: CATSRDRGNTEAFF.

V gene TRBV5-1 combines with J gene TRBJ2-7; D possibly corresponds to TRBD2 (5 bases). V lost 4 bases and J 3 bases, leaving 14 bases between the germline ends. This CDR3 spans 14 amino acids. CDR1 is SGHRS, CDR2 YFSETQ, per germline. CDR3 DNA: TGCGCCAGCAGCCGAGAGGGCGGACTCTACGAGCAGTACTTC. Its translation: CASSREGGLYEQYF.

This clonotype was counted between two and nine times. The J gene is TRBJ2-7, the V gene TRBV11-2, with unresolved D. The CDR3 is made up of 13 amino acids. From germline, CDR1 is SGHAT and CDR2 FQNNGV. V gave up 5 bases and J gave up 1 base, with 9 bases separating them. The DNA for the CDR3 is TGTGCCAGCAGCGCCCAGGTTTCCTACGAGCAGTACTTC. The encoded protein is CASSAQVSYEQYF.

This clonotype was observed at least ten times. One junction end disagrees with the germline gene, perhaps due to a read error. DNA of the CDR3: TGCGCCAGCAGCTTGGTAGGAGGCGGGGAGCTGTTTTTT. This sequence encodes CASSLVGGGELFF. The chain is built from TRBV7-2 and TRBJ2-2; D might be TRBD2 (5 bases). Germline V gives CDR1 SGHTA, CDR2 FQGNSA. This CDR3 has 13 residues.

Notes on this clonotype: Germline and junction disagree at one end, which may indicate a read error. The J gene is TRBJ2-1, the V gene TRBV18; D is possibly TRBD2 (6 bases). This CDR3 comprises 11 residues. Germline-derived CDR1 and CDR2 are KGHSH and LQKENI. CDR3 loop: CASSSWEDQVF. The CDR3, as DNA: TGTGCCAGCTCATCCTGGGAGGATCAGGTCTTC.

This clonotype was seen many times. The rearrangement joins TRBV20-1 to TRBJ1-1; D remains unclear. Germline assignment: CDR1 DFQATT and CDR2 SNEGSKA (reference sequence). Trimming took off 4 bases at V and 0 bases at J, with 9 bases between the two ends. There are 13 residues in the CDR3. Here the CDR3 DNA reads TGCAGTGCTAAGGCGGGGATGAACACTGAAGCTTTCTTT. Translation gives CSAKAGMNTEAFF.

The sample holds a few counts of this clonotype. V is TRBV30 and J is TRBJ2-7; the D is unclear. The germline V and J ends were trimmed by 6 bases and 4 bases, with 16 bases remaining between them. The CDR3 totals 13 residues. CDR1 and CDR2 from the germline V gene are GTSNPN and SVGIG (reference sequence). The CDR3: CACSRRQIYEQYF. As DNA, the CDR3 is TGTGCCTGTTCGAGGCGGCAAATATACGAGCAGTACTTC.

CDR3 sequence reads: CASSWRRGSGYTF. CDR3 DNA: TGTGCCAGCAGTTGGCGCCGGGGTTCTGGCTACACCTTC. J is TRBJ1-2 and V is TRBV27, with D unclear. CDR3 length: 13 amino acids. V shed 4 bases and J shed 7 bases, with 13 bases lying between them. Germline V gene data show CDR1 as MNHEY and CDR2 as SMNVEV (reference sequence).

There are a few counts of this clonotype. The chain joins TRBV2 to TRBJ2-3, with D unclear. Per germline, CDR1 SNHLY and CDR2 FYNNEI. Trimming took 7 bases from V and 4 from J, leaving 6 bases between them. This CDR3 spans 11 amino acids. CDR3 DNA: TGTGCCAGCAATATCGCAGATACGCAGTATTTT. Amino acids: CASNIADTQYF.